The TCR beta chain described here comes from a study of shared clonotypes between healthy human individuals. The CDR3 runs 14 residues. Per germline, CDR1 LNHDA and CDR2 SQIVND (reference sequence). Trimming shortened V by 7 bases and J by 2 bases, and 11 bases separated the two germline ends. TCRdb keeps only in-frame clones here, not all; method: immunoSEQ multiplex PCR. There are 2 million to 2.5 million clones in the sample; approximately 94% occur only once, and roughly 0.13% lies in the top ten. This clonotype was sampled from a man aged 18 to 30 in good health. The material sequenced was naive CD4+ T cells sorted from blood. As for subset: CD45RA+ positively selected. This rearrangement joins TRBV19 to TRBJ2-2, with D perhaps matching TRBD1 (6 bases). The CDR3 region is CASTRTANTGELFF. The CDR3 DNA sequence: TGTGCCAGTACGCGGACAGCTAACACCGGGGAGCTGTTTTTT. The whole variable domain, filled in from reference TRBV19 and TRBJ2-2, reads DGGITQSPKYLFRKEGQNVTLSCEQNLNHDAMYWYRQDPGQGLRLIYYSQIVNDFQKGDIAEGYSVSREKKESFPLTVTSAQKNPTAFYLCASTRTANTGELFFGEGSRLTVL.